Listed below are T cell receptor beta chains from one sample, sequenced in a study of Graves' ophthalmopathy and Graves' hyperthyroidism. A single record per CDR3 protein comes from TCRdb applying MiXCR to the multiplex PCR reads. The data hold a few hundred thousand distinct CDR3 sequences, with about 22% observed a single time. Sequenced: peripheral blood. The receptor set was obtained from a woman in her fifties or sixties with Graves' ophthalmopathy. Both conserved end residues are part of each CDR3.

v_call	cdr3_aa
TRBV11-2	CASSLVVANTGELFF
TRBV29-1	CSVVRDRGQNEQYF
TRBV29-1	CSVDRVRGETQYF
TRBV20-1	CSAREGRTQETQYF
TRBV11-2	CASSSHMTGTEAFF
TRBV20-1	CSARRGSDNSPLHF
TRBV4-1	CASSSPAGEPVENIQYF
TRBV20-1	CSAGRSGTGGETQYF
TRBV7-2	CASSFLAGESYEQYF
TRBV28	CASSLDTGGGYTF
TRBV10-2	CASKDYNQETQYF
TRBV6-1	CASSDGRRQHKAFF
TRBV18	CASSPGNAENIQYF
TRBV10-3	CAISESAREHTEAFF
TRBV20-1	CSARSGSRQETQYF
TRBV7-2	CASSDMNTEAFF
TRBV7-4	CASSPDPETQYF
TRBV12-3/TRBV12-4	CASRGGGSGNTIYF
TRBV11-2	CASSLITMTDTEAFF
TRBV2	CASSAGTEAFF
TRBV6-5	CASRATGGVRAQYF
TRBV5-1	CASSLRQKNSPLHF
TRBV27	CASSLRNEQYF
TRBV6-5	CASSYGISYEQYF
TRBV9	CASSPYETNYGYTF
TRBV4-1	CASSQGPEGEQYF
TRBV7-9	CASSSTGGKRYGYTF
TRBV30	CAWSVAGTGELFF
TRBV6-1	CASNEGGSGIYGYTF
TRBV29-1	CSVSDGYEQYF
TRBV19	CASSTRTGETQYF
TRBV20-1	CSASGVQPRSSYEQYF
TRBV2	CASRRLARSTDTQYF
TRBV12-3/TRBV12-4	CASSFPAGQQETQYF
TRBV7-9	CASSPLYPRDTEAFF
TRBV10-2	CASSEPIQPQHF
TRBV25-1	CASSSLGGETQYF
TRBV28	CASSSLGQFLDQPQHF
TRBV20-1	CSAHLAGGSQETQYF
TRBV20-1	CSATLDSNQPQHF
TRBV6-5	CASSSQEIGELFF
TRBV15	CATSRMDTEAFF
TRBV5-6	CASSSPGLAGGPEQYF
TRBV11-2	CASRLRQGDLGEQYF
TRBV5-1	CASSLETHNSPLHF
TRBV4-2	CASSQDLHTGELFF
TRBV6-5	CASSYDRLNTEAFF
TRBV7-8	CASSLVEGARDGYTF
TRBV4-1	CASSQEGHGSSGNTIYF
TRBV7-9	CASSAPGQNYEQYF
TRBV7-2	CASSRRAGAIDEQYF
TRBV7-2	CASSRDRVSFTYEQYF
TRBV30	CAWRGDNNQPQHF
TRBV6-5	CASSSWDSFPYEQYF